The present T cell receptor beta chain was sequenced within a study of T cell responses to AZD1222 COVID-19 vaccine. Background on the study: Analysis merged second doses at about 4 or about 12 weeks. Overall study results and limits: Clonal diversity was possibly underestimated, and white British individuals and females predominated among donors. Vaccine-associated CD4 TCRs ranged over spike, dominating at 160-218 and 743-854. Among those given AZD1222, only 6 or 7 were seropositive at baseline.

Note on this clone: What it binds is unknown.

Generated by immunoSEQ multiplex PCR, the TCRdb table keeps only in-frame clones and is missing some. The table lists 180,000 or so clones, around 88% of them singletons. The CDR3 has 15 residues. The V gene's germline CDR1 is LNHDA and CDR2 SQIVND (reference sequence). Trimming stripped 5 bases from V and 3 bases from J, with 14 bases between. The rearrangement links TRBV19 to TRBJ1-5; tentative D call: TRBD1 (5 bases). This TCR was sampled from an adult in good health. The sequencing here drew on peripheral blood, taken on day 0 of AZD1222 vaccination. In DNA, the CDR3 is TGTGCCAGTAGTCTGGCAGGGCAAAACAATCAGCCCCAGCATTTT. Amino acids: CASSLAGQNNQPQHF. Supplemented by reference TRBV19 and TRBJ1-5, the full variable domain reads DGGITQSPKYLFRKEGQNVTLSCEQNLNHDAMYWYRQDPGQGLRLIYYSQIVNDFQKGDIAEGYSVSREKKESFPLTVTSAQKNPTAFYLCASSLAGQNNQPQHFGDGTRLSIL.